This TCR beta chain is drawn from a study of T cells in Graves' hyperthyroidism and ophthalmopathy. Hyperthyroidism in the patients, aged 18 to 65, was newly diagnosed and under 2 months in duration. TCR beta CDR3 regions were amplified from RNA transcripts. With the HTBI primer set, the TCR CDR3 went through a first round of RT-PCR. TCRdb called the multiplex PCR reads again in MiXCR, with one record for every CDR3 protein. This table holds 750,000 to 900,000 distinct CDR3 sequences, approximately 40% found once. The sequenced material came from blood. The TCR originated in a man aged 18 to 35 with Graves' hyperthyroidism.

Written as DNA, the CDR3 is TGCAGTGCTAGGGAGGGTCTCATGAACACTGAAGCTTTCTTT. Translation gives CSAREGLMNTEAFF. The V gene is TRBV20-1, the J gene TRBJ1-1; D not certain. The CDR3 contains 14 residues. Deletions cut 3 bases from V and 0 bases from J, with 11 bases between. Germline loops: CDR1 DFQATT, CDR2 SNEGSKA (reference sequence).